This is a list of T cell receptor beta chains from one sample in a study of T cells in Graves' hyperthyroidism and ophthalmopathy. A single record per CDR3 protein comes from TCRdb applying MiXCR to the multiplex PCR reads. The table shows about 660,000 distinct CDR3 sequences, with 45% occurring only once. The specimen sequenced was peripheral blood or thyroid tissue (not recorded which). These receptors originate from an adult man with Graves' disease, either hyperthyroidism or ophthalmopathy (not recorded which). CDR3s include the opening cysteine and the closing phenylalanine or tryptophan. The D gene is left open where the match is weak. Not every row has a clone size; where given, it reads once, few, many or a size class.

>few|TRBJ1-2|TRBV9|TRBD1
TGTGCCAGCAGCGGACAGGGGGCCTCTGGCTACACCTTC
CASSGQGASGYTF
>NA|TRBJ2-7|TRBV6-1|TRBD1
TGTGCCAGCAGCGGGGACAGGGACTCCTACGAGCAGTACTTC
CASSGDRDSYEQYF
>NA|TRBJ1-5|TRBV2|TRBD1
TGTGCCAGCAGAGCCGGGACAGGGGGCAATCAGCCCCAGCATTTT
CASRAGTGGNQPQHF
>NA|TRBJ1-2|TRBV2|NA
TGTGCCAGCAGTGATGCTAGCGGGGGAAACTATGGCTACACCTTC
CASSDASGGNYGYTF
>NA|TRBJ1-2|TRBV29-1|NA
TGCAGCGTTGACACCCTCCGTGGCTACACCTTC
CSVDTLRGYTF
>many|TRBJ1-1|TRBV15|NA
TGTGCCACCAGGGCGAAAATGAACACTGAAGCTTTCTTT
CATRAKMNTEAFF
>NA|TRBJ1-1|TRBV7-6|NA
TGTGCCAGCAGCTCCGGTCCTTCGTCTGAAGCTTTCTTT
CASSSGPSSEAFF
>many|TRBJ1-4|TRBV2|TRBD1
TGTGCCAGCAGAGCGGACAGGGGCAATGAAAAACTGTTTTTT
CASRADRGNEKLFF
>NA|TRBJ2-7|TRBV7-9|NA
TGTGCCAGCAGCCGAATTACGGGCCTTCAGAGTTACGAGCAGTACTTC
CASSRITGLQSYEQYF
>NA|TRBJ1-5|TRBV20-1|NA
TGCAGTGTCCAGGATTTCGGTCAGCCCCAGCATTTT
CSVQDFGQPQHF
>NA|TRBJ1-6|TRBV6-6|NA
TGTGCCAGCAGTATACAGGGTGACGAAGAGTCACCCCTCCACTTT
CASSIQGDEESPLHF
>many|TRBJ2-7|TRBV7-6|NA
TGTGCCAGCAGCATTGGGACCGGCTACGAGCAGTACTTC
CASSIGTGYEQYF
>NA|TRBJ2-7|TRBV20-1|TRBD1
TGCAGTGCTAGAGATCCCCAGGGGGCGCGGTCCTACGAGCAGTACTTC
CSARDPQGARSYEQYF
>NA|TRBJ1-5|TRBV24-1|NA
TGTGCCAGCAGTTACACGGCCGGAAGAGGGGAGAGCAATCAGCCCCAGCATTTT
CASSYTAGRGESNQPQHF
>NA|TRBJ2-7|TRBV20-1|NA
TGCAGTGCTAGAGCGGTCTCCTACGAGCAGTACTTC
CSARAVSYEQYF
>NA|TRBJ2-7|TRBV11-2|NA
TGTGCCAGCAGCCAAGTTGGATTCGGGAGCGTCGAGCAGTACTTC
CASSQVGFGSVEQYF
>many|TRBJ2-7|TRBV7-6|TRBD1
TGTGCCAGCAGCCCCACGACAGGGGGCTCCGAGCAGTACTTC
CASSPTTGGSEQYF
>NA|TRBJ1-1|TRBV10-2|NA
TGCGCCAGCAGTGGGGACGCGGAAGCTTTCTTT
CASSGDAEAFF
>many|TRBJ1-1|TRBV7-8|TRBD1
TGTGCCAGCAGCTTACGTTCAGGGGGCCAGGCTGAAGCTTTCTTT
CASSLRSGGQAEAFF
>NA|TRBJ1-5|TRBV7-2|NA
TGTGCCAGCAGCCGCGGGCAGGGAAGATGGGAGCCCCAGCATTTT
CASSRGQGRWEPQHF
>NA|TRBJ1-4|TRBV14|NA
TGTGCCAGCAGCCGAGGAGTCGGCCTTGAAAAACTGTTTTTT
CASSRGVGLEKLFF
>many|TRBJ2-5|TRBV15|TRBD1
TGTGCCACCAGCAGAGACCCCGACAGGGCAGAGACCCAGTACTTC
CATSRDPDRAETQYF
>NA|TRBJ2-7|TRBV3-1|NA
TGTGCCAGCAGCCAAGTGCAGGGCGAGCAGTACTTC
CASSQVQGEQYF
>NA|TRBJ1-5|TRBV7-2|NA
TGTGCCAGCAGCCGATCCGGTATGAACGACGGGCCCCAGCATTTT
CASSRSGMNDGPQHF
>many|TRBJ1-2|TRBV7-6|NA
TGTGCCACCTTGGACCTCACCCGAAGGGGCTACACCTTC
CATLDLTRRGYTF
>many|TRBJ1-5|TRBV24-1|TRBD1
TGTGCCACCGGGACAGCTAGCAATCAGCCCCAGCATTTT
CATGTASNQPQHF
>NA|TRBJ1-3|TRBV7-6|NA
TGTGCCAGCAGCTTGTTAGGGTTTTCGGGAAACACCATATATTTT
CASSLLGFSGNTIYF
>NA|TRBJ1-1|TRBV18|NA
TGTGCCAGCTCACCAGACAATCGGGGGACTGAAGCTTTCTTT
CASSPDNRGTEAFF
>few|TRBJ2-7|TRBV29-1|NA
TGCAGCGTTGTGGACAGTTCCTACGAGCAGTACTTC
CSVVDSSYEQYF
>once|TRBJ2-7|TRBV10-1|NA
TGCGCCAGCAGTGCGAGGGACGGCGAGCAGTACTTC
CASSARDGEQYF
>many|TRBJ2-7|TRBV20-1|NA
TGCAGTGCTAGAGATGCCATCCACGGGACTGAGAGCTCCTACGAGCAGTACTTC
CSARDAIHGTESSYEQYF
>few|TRBJ2-5|TRBV12-3/TRBV12-4|NA
TGTGCCAGCAGTTTGACAGGTCCCCTCACCCAGTACTTC
CASSLTGPLTQYF
>NA|TRBJ2-7|TRBV2|TRBD2
TGTGCCAGCACCCTTGGACTAGCGGGGACCTACGAGCAGTACTTC
CASTLGLAGTYEQYF
>NA|TRBJ1-5|TRBV11-2|TRBD1
TGTGCCAGCAGCTTCGGGACAGGGGCCCCAGGACCTCAGCCCCAGCATTTT
CASSFGTGAPGPQPQHF
>NA|TRBJ1-6|TRBV2|TRBD1
TGTGCCAGCAGTGAAGCGGGACAGGGGAATTCACCCCTCCACTTT
CASSEAGQGNSPLHF
>few|TRBJ2-5|TRBV7-9|TRBD1
TGTGCCAGCAGCTTGGACCGGACAGGGATGGGCCAAGAGACCCAGTACTTC
CASSLDRTGMGQETQYF
>once|TRBJ1-5|TRBV20-1|NA
TGCAGTGCTAGCTCCCTTAACGCCGGGATCAACAATCAGCCCCAGCATTTT
CSASSLNAGINNQPQHF
>few|TRBJ1-4|TRBV7-9|NA
TGTGCCAGCAGCCCCCGAGGAAATGAAAAACTGTTTTTT
CASSPRGNEKLFF
>NA|TRBJ2-6|TRBV29-1|TRBD1
TGCAGCGCCCGGACAGGGATGAACACTGGGGCCAACGTCCTGACTTTC
CSARTGMNTGANVLTF
>few|TRBJ2-2|TRBV7-3|NA
TGTGCCAGCAGCCCAGTTGGCGCCCCCTCCGGGGAGCTGTTTTTT
CASSPVGAPSGELFF
>NA|TRBJ2-7|TRBV2|TRBD1
TGTGCCAGCCTCCCCCGGCCGGGACAGGACCTTACGGAGCAGTACTTC
CASLPRPGQDLTEQYF
>NA|TRBJ2-7|TRBV15|TRBD1
TGTGCCACCAGCAGAGACCGACAGGGGCAGTACTTC
CATSRDRQGQYF
>many|TRBJ1-2|TRBV9|TRBD1
TGTGCCAGCAGCACCCAGGACAGGTCGAGCTACACCTTC
CASSTQDRSSYTF
>NA|TRBJ1-6|TRBV28|NA
TGTGCCAGCAGTTTGTGGGGGGAGCATAATTCACCCCTCCACTTT
CASSLWGEHNSPLHF
>few|TRBJ2-7|TRBV19|TRBD2
TGTGCCAGTAGTTTACGACTAGCGGGAGGGCAGGGGTACGAGCAGTACTTC
CASSLRLAGGQGYEQYF
>NA|TRBJ2-5|TRBV19|NA
TGTGCCAGTAGTATAGATCTTTCGGGTGGAGAGACCCAGTACTTC
CASSIDLSGGETQYF
>many|TRBJ1-5|TRBV11-2|NA
TGTGCCAGCAGCTTAGATCCTAGTCAGCCCCAGCATTTT
CASSLDPSQPQHF
>many|TRBJ2-2|TRBV2|NA
TGTGCCAGCAGTGACGTCAGATCCACCGGGGAGCTGTTTTTT
CASSDVRSTGELFF
>NA|TRBJ2-2|TRBV2|TRBD2
TGTGCCAGCAGGCGGACTAGCGGGAGGGCCCCCGGGGAGCTGTTTTTT
CASRRTSGRAPGELFF
>NA|TRBJ1-1|TRBV7-9|NA
TGTGCCAGCGAATTTGGGGCCCACACTGAAGCTTTCTTT
CASEFGAHTEAFF
>NA|TRBJ2-7|TRBV7-2|TRBD2
TGTGCCAGCAGCCAAGATGGGACTAGCGGGGGGGAGCAGTACTTC
CASSQDGTSGGEQYF
>many|TRBJ1-1|TRBV2|NA
TGTGCCAGCAGTGACTGGGGGCCGGACACTGAAGCTTTCTTT
CASSDWGPDTEAFF
>few|TRBJ2-7|TRBV12-3/TRBV12-4|NA
TGTGCCAGCAGTCCCGGACGGACCTACGAGCAGTACTTC
CASSPGRTYEQYF
>NA|TRBJ1-3|TRBV25-1|NA
TGTGCTAGAGGTCAGGGAATTGGAAACACCATATATTTT
CARGQGIGNTIYF
>once|TRBJ1-5|TRBV24-1|NA
TGTGCCACCAGTGATGGGGGGCCCCAGCATTTT
CATSDGGPQHF